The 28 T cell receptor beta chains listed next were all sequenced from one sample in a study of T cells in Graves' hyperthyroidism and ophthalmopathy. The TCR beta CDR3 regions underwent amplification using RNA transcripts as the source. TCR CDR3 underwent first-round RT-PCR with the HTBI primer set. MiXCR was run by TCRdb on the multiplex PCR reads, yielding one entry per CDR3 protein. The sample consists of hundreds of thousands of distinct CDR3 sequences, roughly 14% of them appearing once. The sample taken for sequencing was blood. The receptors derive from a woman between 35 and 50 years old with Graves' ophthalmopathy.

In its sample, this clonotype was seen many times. The DNA for the CDR3 is TGTGCCAGCAAGAGACAGGGGCAAGGGGAGCAGTACTTC. Translating gives CASKRQGQGEQYF. This chain connects TRBV6-5 to TRBJ2-7; 8 nucleotides agree with TRBD1. The V gene end was trimmed by 7 bases and the J gene end by 7 bases; junction bases not matched to a gene: 9. Per germline, CDR1 MNHEY and CDR2 SVGAGI. The CDR3 sequence is 13 residues long.

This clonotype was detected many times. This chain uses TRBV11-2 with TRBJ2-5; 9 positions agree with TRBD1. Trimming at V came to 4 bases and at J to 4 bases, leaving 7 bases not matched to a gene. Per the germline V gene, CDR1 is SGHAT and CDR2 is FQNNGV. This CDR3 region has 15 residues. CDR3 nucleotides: TGTGCCAGCAGCTCAGACAGGGGGTGGTCAGAGACCCAGTACTTC. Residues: CASSSDRGWSETQYF.

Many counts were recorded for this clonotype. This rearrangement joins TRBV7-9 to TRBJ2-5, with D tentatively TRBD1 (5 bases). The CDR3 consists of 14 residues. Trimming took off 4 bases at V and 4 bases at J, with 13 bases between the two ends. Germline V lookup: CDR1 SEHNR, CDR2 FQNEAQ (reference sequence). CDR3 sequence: CASSSYDSLETQYF. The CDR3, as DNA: TGTGCCAGCAGCTCGTACGACAGTCTAGAGACCCAGTACTTC.

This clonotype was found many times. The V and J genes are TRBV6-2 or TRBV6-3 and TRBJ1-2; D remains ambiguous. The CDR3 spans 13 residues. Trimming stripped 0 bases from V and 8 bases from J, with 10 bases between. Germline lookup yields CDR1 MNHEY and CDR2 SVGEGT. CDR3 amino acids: CASSYSGSQGYTF. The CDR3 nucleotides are TGTGCCAGCAGTTACTCGGGCAGCCAAGGCTACACCTTC.

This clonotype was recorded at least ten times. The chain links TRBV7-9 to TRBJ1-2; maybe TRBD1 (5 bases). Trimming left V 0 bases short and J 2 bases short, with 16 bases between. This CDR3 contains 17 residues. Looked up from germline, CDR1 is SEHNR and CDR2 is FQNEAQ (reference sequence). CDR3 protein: CASSLALGREENYGYTF. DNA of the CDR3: TGTGCCAGCAGCTTAGCGTTGGGCAGGGAAGAGAACTATGGCTACACCTTC.

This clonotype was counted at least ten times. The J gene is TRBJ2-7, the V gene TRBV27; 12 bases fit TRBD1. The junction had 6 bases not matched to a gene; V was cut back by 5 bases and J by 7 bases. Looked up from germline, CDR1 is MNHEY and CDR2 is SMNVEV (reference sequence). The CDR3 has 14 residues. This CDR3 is CASSMGQGAREQYF. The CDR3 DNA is TGTGCCAGCAGTATGGGACAGGGGGCGCGGGAGCAGTACTTC.

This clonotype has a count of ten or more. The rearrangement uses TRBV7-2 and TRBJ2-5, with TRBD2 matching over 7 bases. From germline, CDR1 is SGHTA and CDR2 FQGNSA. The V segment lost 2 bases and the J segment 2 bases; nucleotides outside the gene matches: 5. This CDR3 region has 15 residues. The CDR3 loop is CASSLLGGWQETQYF. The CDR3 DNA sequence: TGTGCCAGCAGCTTACTGGGGGGGTGGCAAGAGACCCAGTACTTC.

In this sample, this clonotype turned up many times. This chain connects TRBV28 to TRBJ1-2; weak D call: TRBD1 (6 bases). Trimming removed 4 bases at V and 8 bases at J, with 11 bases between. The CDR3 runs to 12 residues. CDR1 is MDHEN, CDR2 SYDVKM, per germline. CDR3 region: CASSSTGFGYTF. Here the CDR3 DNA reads TGTGCCAGCAGTTCAACAGGGTTCGGCTACACCTTC.

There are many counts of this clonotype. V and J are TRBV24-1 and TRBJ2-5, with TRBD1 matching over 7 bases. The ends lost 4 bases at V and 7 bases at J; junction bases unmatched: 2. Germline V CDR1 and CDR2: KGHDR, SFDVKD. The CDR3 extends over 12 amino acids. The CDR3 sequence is CATSEAGGTQYF. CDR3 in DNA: TGTGCCACCAGTGAAGCAGGGGGGACCCAGTACTTC.

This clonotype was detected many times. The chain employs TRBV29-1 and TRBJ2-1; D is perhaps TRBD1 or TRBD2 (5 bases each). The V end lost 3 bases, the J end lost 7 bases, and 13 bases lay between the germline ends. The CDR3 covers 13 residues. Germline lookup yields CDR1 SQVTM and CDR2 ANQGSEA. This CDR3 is CSVEGTTGNEQFF. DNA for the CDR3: TGCAGCGTTGAGGGGACCACCGGGAATGAGCAGTTCTTC.

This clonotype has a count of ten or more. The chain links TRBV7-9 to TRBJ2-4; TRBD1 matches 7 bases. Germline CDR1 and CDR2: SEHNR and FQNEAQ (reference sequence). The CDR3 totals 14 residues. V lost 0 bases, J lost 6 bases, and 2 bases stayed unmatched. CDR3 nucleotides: TGTGCCAGCAGCTTAGCCGGGACAGTAAACATTCAGTACTTC. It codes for CASSLAGTVNIQYF.

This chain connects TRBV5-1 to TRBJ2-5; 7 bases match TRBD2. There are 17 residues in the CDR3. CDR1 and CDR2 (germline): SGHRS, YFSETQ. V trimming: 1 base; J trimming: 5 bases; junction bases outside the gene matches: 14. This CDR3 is CASSLPAGMGLMETQYF. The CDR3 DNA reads TGCGCCAGCAGCTTGCCGGCAGGTATGGGACTAATGGAGACCCAGTACTTC.

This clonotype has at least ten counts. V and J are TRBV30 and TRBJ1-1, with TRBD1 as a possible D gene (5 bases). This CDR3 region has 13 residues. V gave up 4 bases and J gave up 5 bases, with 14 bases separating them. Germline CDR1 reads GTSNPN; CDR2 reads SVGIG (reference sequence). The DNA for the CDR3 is TGTGCCTGGACTTTAATTGGGGGAACTGAAGCTTTCTTT. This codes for CAWTLIGGTEAFF.

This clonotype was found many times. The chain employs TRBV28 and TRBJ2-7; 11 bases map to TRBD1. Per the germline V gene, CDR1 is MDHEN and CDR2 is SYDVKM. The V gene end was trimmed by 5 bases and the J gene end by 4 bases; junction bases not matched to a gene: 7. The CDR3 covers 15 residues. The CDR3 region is CASSTRTGGGYEQYF. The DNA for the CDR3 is TGTGCCAGCAGTACCCGGACAGGGGGCGGATACGAGCAGTACTTC.

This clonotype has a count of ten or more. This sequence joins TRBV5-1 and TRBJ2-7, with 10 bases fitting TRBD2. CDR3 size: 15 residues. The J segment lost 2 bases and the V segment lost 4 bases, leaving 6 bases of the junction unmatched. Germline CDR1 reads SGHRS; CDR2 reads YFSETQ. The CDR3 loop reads CASSPTSGRAYEQYF. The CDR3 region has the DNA TGCGCCAGCAGCCCGACGAGCGGGAGGGCCTACGAGCAGTACTTC.

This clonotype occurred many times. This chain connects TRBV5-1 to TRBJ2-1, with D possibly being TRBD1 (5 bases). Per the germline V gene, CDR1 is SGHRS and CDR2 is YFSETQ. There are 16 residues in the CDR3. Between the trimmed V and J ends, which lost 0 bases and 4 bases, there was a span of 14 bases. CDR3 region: CASSLGGRVDYNEQFF. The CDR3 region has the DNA TGCGCCAGCAGCTTGGGGGGCAGGGTAGATTACAATGAGCAGTTCTTC.

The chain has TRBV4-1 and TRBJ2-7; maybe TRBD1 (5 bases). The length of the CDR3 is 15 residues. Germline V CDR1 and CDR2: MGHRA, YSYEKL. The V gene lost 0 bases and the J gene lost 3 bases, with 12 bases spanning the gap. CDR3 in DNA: TGCGCCAGCAGCCAAGATTTAGGACAAGTCTACGAGCAGTACTTC. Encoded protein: CASSQDLGQVYEQYF.

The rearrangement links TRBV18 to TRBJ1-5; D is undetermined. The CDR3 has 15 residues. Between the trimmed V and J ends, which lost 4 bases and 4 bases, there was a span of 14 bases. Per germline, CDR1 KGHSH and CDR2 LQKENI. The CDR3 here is CASSLGSQTNQPQHF. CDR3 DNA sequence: TGTGCCAGCTCACTAGGGTCGCAGACGAATCAGCCCCAGCATTTT.

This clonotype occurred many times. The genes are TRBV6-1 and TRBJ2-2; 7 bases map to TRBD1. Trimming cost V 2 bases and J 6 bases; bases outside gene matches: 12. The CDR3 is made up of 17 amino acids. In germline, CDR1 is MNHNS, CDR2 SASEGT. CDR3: CASSELRGLFTAGELFF. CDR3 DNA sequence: TGTGCCAGCAGTGAACTGAGGGGGCTGTTCACAGCCGGGGAGCTGTTTTTT.

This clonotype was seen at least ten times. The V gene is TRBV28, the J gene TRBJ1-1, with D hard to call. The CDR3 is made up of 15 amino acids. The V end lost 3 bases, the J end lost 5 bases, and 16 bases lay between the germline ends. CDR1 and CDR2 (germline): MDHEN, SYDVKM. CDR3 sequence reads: CASSFNLLVDTEAFF. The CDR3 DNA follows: TGTGCCAGCAGTTTTAACCTCCTCGTGGATACTGAAGCTTTCTTT.

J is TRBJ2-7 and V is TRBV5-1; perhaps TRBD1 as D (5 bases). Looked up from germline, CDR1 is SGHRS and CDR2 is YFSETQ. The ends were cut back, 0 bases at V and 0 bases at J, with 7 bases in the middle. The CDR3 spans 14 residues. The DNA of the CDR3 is TGCGCCAGCAGCTTGGACAGGAACTCCTACGAGCAGTACTTC. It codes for CASSLDRNSYEQYF.

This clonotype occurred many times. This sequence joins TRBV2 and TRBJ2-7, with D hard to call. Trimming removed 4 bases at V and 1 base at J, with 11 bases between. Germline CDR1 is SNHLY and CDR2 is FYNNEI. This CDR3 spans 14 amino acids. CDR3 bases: TGTGCCAGCAGTGTCCCGGACGGATCCTACGAGCAGTACTTC. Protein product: CASSVPDGSYEQYF.

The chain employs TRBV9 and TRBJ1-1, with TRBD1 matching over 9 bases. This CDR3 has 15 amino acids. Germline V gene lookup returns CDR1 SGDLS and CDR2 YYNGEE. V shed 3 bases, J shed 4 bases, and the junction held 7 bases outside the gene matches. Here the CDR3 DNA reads TGTGCCAGCAGCGCCAAGGGACAGGGTATCACTGAAGCTTTCTTT. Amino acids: CASSAKGQGITEAFF.

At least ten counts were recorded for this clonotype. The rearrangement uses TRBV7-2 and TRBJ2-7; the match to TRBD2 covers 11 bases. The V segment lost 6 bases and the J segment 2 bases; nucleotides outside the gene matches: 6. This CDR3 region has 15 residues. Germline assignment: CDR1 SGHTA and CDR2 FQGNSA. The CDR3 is CASRPGLAEAYEQYF. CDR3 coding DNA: TGTGCCAGCAGGCCGGGACTAGCGGAGGCCTACGAGCAGTACTTC.

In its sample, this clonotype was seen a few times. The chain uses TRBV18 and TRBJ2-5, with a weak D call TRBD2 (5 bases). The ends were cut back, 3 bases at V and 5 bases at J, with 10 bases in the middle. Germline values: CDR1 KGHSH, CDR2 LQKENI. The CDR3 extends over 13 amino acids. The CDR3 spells CASSPREWETQYF. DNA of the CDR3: TGTGCCAGCTCACCTCGGGAATGGGAGACCCAGTACTTC.

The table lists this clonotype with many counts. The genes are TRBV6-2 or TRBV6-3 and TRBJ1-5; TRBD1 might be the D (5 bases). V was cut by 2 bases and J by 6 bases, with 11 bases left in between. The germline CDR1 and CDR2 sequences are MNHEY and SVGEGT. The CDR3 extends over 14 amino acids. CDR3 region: CASSYPGIGQPQHF. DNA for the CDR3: TGTGCCAGCAGTTACCCAGGGATAGGTCAGCCCCAGCATTTT.

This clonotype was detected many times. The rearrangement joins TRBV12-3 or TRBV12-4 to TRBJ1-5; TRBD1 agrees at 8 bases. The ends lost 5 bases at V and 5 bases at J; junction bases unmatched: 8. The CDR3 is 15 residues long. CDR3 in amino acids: CASSVGTGGHQPQHF. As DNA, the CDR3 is TGTGCCAGCAGTGTCGGGACAGGAGGGCATCAGCCCCAGCATTTT.

This chain's CDR3 is CASSLGQGEKTQYF. The DNA of the CDR3 is TGTGCCAGCAGCTTAGGGCAGGGTGAGAAGACCCAGTACTTC. V is TRBV7-2 and J is TRBJ2-5; D possibly corresponds to TRBD1 (5 bases). Trimming left V 1 base short and J 6 bases short, with 12 bases between. The CDR3 consists of 14 residues. Per germline, CDR1 SGHTA and CDR2 FQGNSA.